The 11 T cell receptor beta chains presented below share a single source sample, sequenced in a study of blood T cell repertoires in COVID-19. Clones were sequenced by immunoSEQ multiplex PCR, and TCRdb holds only the in-frame ones, with some missing. The sample includes 70,000 or so clones, 75% to 80% of them seen just once. The sample consisted of peripheral blood. These receptors were taken from a human donor in a cohort sampled during active COVID-19.

The chain joins TRBV6-5 to TRBJ2-7; 7 bases line up with TRBD1. The germline V gene has CDR1 MNHEY and CDR2 SVGAGI. The CDR3 length is 16 residues. Germline trimming cut 0 bases from V and 3 bases from J; bases unmatched to any gene: 8. The CDR3 DNA sequence: TGTGCCAGCAGTTACTCTGGTCCCCCAGGGGGCTACGAGCAGTACTTC. Translated: CASSYSGPPGGYEQYF.

The V call is TRBV10-3, the J call TRBJ2-3; TRBD1 matches 11 bases. Germline V gene sequence: CDR1 ENHRY, CDR2 SYGVKD. The length of the CDR3 is 14 residues. Germline trimming cut 6 bases from V and 4 bases from J; bases unmatched to any gene: 3. The CDR3 DNA reads as TGTGCCATCAGCCCGGGACAGGGGGCAGATACGCAGTATTTT. It translates to CAISPGQGADTQYF.

As to this clone: The sample contains more than one DNA sequence encoding this CDR3. The V gene is TRBV29-1, the J gene TRBJ2-2, with a possible D match to TRBD1 (5 bases). This CDR3 region has 13 residues. Germline V gene sequence: CDR1 SQVTM, CDR2 ANQGSEA. V gave up 6 bases and J gave up 3 bases, with 11 bases separating them. The CDR3 bases are TGCAGCGTCGACCAGGGATACACCGGGGAGCTGTTTTTT. It specifies CSVDQGYTGELFF.

This clone was recorded only once. V gene TRBV7-2 combines with J gene TRBJ2-5; D not resolved. V gave up 0 bases and J gave up 3 bases, with 11 bases separating them. The CDR3 consists of 15 residues. CDR1 is SGHTA, CDR2 FQGNSA, per germline. CDR3 DNA: TGTGCCAGCAGCTTAGCGAGCGCTTCAGAAGAGACCCAGTACTTC. Translating it yields CASSLASASEETQYF.

This clone was seen just once. V gene TRBV7-9 combines with J gene TRBJ1-4; no clear D. Trimming cost V 0 bases and J 0 bases, with 11 bases left between them. CDR3 length: 17 residues. CDR1 is SEHNR and CDR2 is FQNEAQ in the germline V gene (reference sequence). The CDR3 region has the DNA TGTGCCAGCAGCTTAGCAGGAGGACCCGCAACTAATGAAAAACTGTTTTTT. As protein: CASSLAGGPATNEKLFF.

The V and J genes are TRBV20-1 and TRBJ2-6; D not certain. The CDR3 runs 17 residues. V lost 3 bases and J lost 0, with 15 bases in between. Germline CDR1 and CDR2: DFQATT and SNEGSKA (reference sequence). This CDR3 is CSASRVGASSGANVLTF. Written as DNA, the CDR3 is TGCAGTGCTAGTCGCGTCGGTGCTAGCTCTGGGGCCAACGTCCTGACTTTC.

This clone appeared a few times. The chain combines TRBV24-1 with TRBJ2-1; TRBD1 matches 8 bases. This CDR3 has 16 residues. The V segment lost 4 bases and the J segment 7 bases; nucleotides outside the gene matches: 11. Germline V CDR1 and CDR2: KGHDR, SFDVKD. The CDR3 sequence is CATSEGVGTGGNEQFF. The DNA of the CDR3 is TGTGCCACCAGTGAGGGTGTGGGGACAGGTGGAAATGAGCAGTTCTTC.

The rearrangement uses TRBV3-1 (or the pseudogene TRBV3-2) and TRBJ2-4, with a weak D call TRBD2 (5 bases). This CDR3 comprises 14 residues. Per the germline V gene, CDR1 is LGHDT and CDR2 is YNNKEL (reference sequence). The V and J ends lost 1 base and 2 bases respectively, with 6 bases between them. As DNA, the CDR3 is TGTGCCAGCAGCCAAGGAGGGACCAAAAACATTCAGTACTTC. It encodes CASSQGGTKNIQYF.

This clone was observed a handful of times. This chain connects TRBV2 to TRBJ1-5; D call uncertain. The germline CDR1 and CDR2 sequences are SNHLY and FYNNEI. V was shortened by 0 bases and J by 2 bases, with 11 bases between the two germline ends. This CDR3 spans 16 amino acids. The CDR3 sequence: CASSEAEPTGNQPQHF. CDR3 in DNA: TGTGCCAGCAGTGAAGCAGAACCAACGGGCAATCAGCCCCAGCATTTT.

The rearrangement links TRBV5-1 to TRBJ2-5; maybe TRBD2 (6 bases). Germline values: CDR1 SGHRS, CDR2 YFSETQ. The CDR3 runs 16 residues. The V gene lost 1 base and the J gene lost 1 base, with 14 bases spanning the gap. The CDR3 region has the DNA TGCGCCAGCAGCTTGACAATGTCCGGGGGCCAAGAGACCCAGTACTTC. Its protein is CASSLTMSGGQETQYF.

This chain links TRBV30 with TRBJ2-7; D is uncertain. Germline assignment: CDR1 GTSNPN and CDR2 SVGIG (reference sequence). The CDR3 runs to 11 residues. Trimming shortened V by 2 bases and J by 6 bases, and 8 bases separated the two germline ends. The CDR3 protein is CAWSSQLEQYF. As DNA, the CDR3 is TGTGCCTGGAGTTCCCAACTCGAGCAGTACTTC.